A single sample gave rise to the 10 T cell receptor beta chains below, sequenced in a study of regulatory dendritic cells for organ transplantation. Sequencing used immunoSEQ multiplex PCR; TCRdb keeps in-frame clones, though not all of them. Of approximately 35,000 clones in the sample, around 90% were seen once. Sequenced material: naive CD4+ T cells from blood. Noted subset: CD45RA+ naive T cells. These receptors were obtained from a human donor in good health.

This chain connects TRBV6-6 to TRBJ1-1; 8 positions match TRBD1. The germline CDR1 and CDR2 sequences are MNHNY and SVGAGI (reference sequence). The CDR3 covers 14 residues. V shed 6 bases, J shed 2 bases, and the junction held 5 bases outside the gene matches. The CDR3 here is CASSVDRGNTEAFF. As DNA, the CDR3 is TGTGCCAGCAGCGTAGACAGGGGAAACACTGAAGCTTTCTTT.

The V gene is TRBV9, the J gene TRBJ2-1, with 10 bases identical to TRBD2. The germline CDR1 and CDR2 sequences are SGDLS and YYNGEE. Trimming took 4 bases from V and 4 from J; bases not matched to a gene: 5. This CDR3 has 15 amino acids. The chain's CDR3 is CASSSGLAEYNEQFF. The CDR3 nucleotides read TGTGCCAGCAGCTCAGGACTAGCGGAGTACAATGAGCAGTTCTTC.

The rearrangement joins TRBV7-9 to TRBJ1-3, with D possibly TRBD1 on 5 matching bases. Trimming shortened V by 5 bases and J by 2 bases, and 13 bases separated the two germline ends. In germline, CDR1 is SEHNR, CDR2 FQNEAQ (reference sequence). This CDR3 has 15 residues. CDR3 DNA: TGTGCCAGCAGCCTACTTGGGGGTACTGGAAACACCATATATTTT. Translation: CASSLLGGTGNTIYF.

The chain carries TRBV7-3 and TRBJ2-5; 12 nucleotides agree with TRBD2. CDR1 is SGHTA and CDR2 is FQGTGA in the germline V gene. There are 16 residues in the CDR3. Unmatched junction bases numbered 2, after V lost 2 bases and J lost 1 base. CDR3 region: CASSLLAGGAQETQYF. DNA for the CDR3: TGTGCCAGCAGCTTACTAGCGGGAGGGGCCCAAGAGACCCAGTACTTC. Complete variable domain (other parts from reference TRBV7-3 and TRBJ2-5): GAGVSQTPSNKVTEKGKYVELRCDPISGHTALYWYRQSLGQGPEFLIYFQGTGAADDSGLPNDRFFAVRPEGSVSTLKIQRTERGDSAVYLCASSLLAGGAQETQYFGPGTRLLVL.

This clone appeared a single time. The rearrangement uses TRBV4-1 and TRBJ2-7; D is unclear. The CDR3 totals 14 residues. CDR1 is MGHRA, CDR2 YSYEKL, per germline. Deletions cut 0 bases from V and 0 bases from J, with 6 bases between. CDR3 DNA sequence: TGCGCCAGCAGCCAAGACGGCTCCTCCTACGAGCAGTACTTC. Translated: CASSQDGSSYEQYF.

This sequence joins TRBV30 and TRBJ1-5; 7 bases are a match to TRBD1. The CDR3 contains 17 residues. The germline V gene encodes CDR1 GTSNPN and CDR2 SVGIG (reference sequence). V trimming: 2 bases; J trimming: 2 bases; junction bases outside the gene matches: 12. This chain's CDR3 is CAWSTLFTTGGNQPQHF. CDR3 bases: TGTGCCTGGAGTACCCTTTTCACAACAGGGGGCAATCAGCCCCAGCATTTT.

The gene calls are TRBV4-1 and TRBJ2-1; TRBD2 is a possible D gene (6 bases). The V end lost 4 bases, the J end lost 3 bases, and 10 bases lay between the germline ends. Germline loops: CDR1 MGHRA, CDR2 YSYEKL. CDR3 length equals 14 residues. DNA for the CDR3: TGCGCCAGCAGCCGAGGGAGGATCTACAATGAGCAGTTCTTC. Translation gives CASSRGRIYNEQFF.

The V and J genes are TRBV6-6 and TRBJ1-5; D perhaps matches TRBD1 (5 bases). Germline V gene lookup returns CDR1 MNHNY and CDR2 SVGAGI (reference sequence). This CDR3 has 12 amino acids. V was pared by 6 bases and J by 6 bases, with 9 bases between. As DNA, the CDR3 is TGTGCCAGCAGGGGGACGGGTCAGCCCCAGCATTTT. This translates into CASRGTGQPQHF.

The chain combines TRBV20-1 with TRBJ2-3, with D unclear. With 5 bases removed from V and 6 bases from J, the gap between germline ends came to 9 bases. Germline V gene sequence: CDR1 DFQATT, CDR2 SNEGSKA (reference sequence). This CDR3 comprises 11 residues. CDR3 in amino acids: CSAQEADTQYF. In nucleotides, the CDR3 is TGCAGTGCTCAAGAGGCGGATACGCAGTATTTT.

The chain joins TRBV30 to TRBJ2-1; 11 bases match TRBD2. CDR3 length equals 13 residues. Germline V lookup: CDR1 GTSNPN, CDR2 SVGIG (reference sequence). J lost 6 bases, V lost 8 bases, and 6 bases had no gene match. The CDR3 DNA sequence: TGTGCCCGTAGGGGACTAGCGGCCAATGAGCAGTTCTTC. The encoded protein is CARRGLAANEQFF.